The TCR beta chain under discussion was sequenced for a study of neoadjuvant anti-PD-1 for oral cavity cancer. Trimming shortened V by 1 base and J by 0 bases, and 2 bases separated the two germline ends. This CDR3 has 13 amino acids. Per germline, CDR1 SGHRS and CDR2 YFSETQ. This table comes from immunoSEQ multiplex PCR, and its TCRdb copy is limited to in-frame clones, with some not included. This sample yields around 35,000 clones, of which more than 35% are seen a single time; approximately 15% belongs to the top ten. Overall study findings and caveats: Higher pretreatment Treg/Th17 ratios tracked higher pretreatment blood clonality. Larger post-treatment preexisting tumor clones tracked with greater tumor shrinkage.

Stated time point: after neoadjuvant nivolumab, at surgical resection. Patients had newly diagnosed, untreated stage II-IVA oral cavity squamous cell carcinoma. A remark on this clone: Its antigen is not identified.

This sequence was found in a person aged 35 to 85 with oral cavity squamous cell carcinoma. The V and J genes are TRBV5-1 and TRBJ1-3, with no clear D. The sequencing used tumor tissue, collected after nivolumab (anti-PD-1) treatment. CDR3 coding DNA: TGCGCCAGCAGCTTGTCCTCTGGAAACACCATATATTTT. Its translation is CASSLSSGNTIYF.